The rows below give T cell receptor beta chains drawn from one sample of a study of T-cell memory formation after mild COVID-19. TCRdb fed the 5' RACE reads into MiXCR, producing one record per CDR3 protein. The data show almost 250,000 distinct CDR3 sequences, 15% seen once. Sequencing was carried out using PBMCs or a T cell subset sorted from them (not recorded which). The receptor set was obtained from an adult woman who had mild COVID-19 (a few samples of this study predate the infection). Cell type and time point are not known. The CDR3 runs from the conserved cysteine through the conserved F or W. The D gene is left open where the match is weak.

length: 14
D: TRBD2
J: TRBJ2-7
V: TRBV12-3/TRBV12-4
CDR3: CASSAVGLAAGQYF

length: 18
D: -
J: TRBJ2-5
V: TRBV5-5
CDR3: CASSLGLLHRQIQETQYF

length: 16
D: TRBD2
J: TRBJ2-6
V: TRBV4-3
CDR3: CASSQLAGSGANVLTF

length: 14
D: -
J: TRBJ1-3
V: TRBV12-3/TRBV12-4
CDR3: CASSFSSSGNTIYF

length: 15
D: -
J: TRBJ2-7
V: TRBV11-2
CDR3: CASSLPEMGAYEQYF

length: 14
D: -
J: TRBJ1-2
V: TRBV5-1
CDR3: CASSWEDSNYGYTF

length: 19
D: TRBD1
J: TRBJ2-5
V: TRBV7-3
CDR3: CASSFRRTGGSQLQETQYF

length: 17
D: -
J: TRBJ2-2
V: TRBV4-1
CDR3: CASSFPSSRTQAGELFF

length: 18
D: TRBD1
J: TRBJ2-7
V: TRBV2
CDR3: CASSEIRRRTGIVYEQYF

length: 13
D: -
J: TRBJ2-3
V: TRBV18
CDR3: CASSPGVIDTQYF

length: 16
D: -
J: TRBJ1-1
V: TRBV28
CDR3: CASSSGGSGLNTEAFF

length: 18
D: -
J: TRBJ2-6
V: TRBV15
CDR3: CATSRDYGLVSGANVLTF

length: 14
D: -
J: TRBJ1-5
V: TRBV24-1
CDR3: CATSDFGGDQPQHF

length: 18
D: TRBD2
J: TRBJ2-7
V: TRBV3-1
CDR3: CASSPLLEGGRKTYEQYF

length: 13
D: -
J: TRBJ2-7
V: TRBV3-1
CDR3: CASSQEGGYEQYF

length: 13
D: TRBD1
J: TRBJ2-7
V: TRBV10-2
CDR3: CASRAGQGYEQYF

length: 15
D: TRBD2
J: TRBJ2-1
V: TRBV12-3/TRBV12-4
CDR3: CASSHSSGSVNEQFF

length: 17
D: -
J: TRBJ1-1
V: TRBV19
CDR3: CASSMRSGARSNTEAFF

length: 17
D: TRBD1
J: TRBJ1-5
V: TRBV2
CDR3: CASSAGQGILGNQPQHF

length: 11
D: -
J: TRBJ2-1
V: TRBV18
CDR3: CASSPIAEQFF

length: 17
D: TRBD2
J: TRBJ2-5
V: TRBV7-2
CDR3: CASSLILAGGPLETQYF

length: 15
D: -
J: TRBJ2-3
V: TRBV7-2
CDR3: CASSSKQAGTDTQYF

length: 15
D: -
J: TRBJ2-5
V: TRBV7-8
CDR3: CASSSNRVTQETQYF

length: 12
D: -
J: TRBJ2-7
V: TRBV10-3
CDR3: CAISESELLQYF

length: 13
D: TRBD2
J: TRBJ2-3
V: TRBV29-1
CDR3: CSELAGNTDTQYF

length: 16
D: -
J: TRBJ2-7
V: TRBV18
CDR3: CASSPLRTSGSYEQYF

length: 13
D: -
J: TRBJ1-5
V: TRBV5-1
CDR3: CASSLDPNQPQHF

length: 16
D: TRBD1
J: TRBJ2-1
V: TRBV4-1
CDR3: CASSQDDRAAYNEQFF

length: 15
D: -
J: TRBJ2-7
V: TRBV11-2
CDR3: CASSLSYSLSYEQYF

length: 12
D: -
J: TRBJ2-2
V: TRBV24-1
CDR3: CATSGPTGELFF

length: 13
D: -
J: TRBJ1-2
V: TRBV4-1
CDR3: CASSQGGGYGYTF